A single T cell receptor (beta chain) is shown here with its context. Germline V CDR1 and CDR2: LNHDA, SQIVND (reference sequence). Trimming removed 7 bases from V and 6 bases from J, with 15 bases in between. This CDR3 has 13 amino acids. Assay used: immunoSEQ multiplex PCR; TCRdb lists only in-frame clones, some missing. This sample has 80,000 to 95,000 clones, with 90% to 95% found just once. This entry comes from a study of T cell changes during pregnancy in multiple sclerosis. The V call is TRBV19, the J call TRBJ1-1; D may be TRBD1 (5 bases). The sample consisted of peripheral blood, taken in the second trimester of pregnancy. This TCR came from a female donor with multiple sclerosis, enrolled in a pregnancy study. In nucleotides, the CDR3 is TGTGCCAGTACCGACAGCGTCTTATCTGAAGCTTTCTTT. Amino acids: CASTDSVLSEAFF.